This T cell receptor beta chain emerged from a study of cytomegalovirus exposure and HLA in healthy donors. Study background: The 120 or so validation repertoires used the same platform as the 650 to 850 first-cohort repertoires (as reported by a later analysis). Findings and caveats of the study: The study recorded about 160 TCR beta chains that were cytomegalovirus-associated.

The V gene lost 6 bases and the J gene lost 3 bases, with 17 bases spanning the gap. The CDR3 length is 15 residues. Germline V gene sequence: CDR1 KGHSH, CDR2 LQKENI. TCRdb keeps only in-frame clones here, not all; method: immunoSEQ multiplex PCR. The repertoire holds more than 60,000 clones, with roughly 95% as singletons. As concerns this clone: What it binds is not known.

The sequencing input was PBMCs. This clonotype was sampled from a young woman in good health and CMV-seropositive. The chain combines TRBV18 with TRBJ1-2; tentative D call: TRBD1 (6 bases). DNA for the CDR3: TGTGCCAGCTCCCACGGGAGGCAGGGGTACTATGGCTACACCTTC. It codes for CASSHGRQGYYGYTF. Together with reference TRBV18 and TRBJ1-2, the CDR3 gives the full variable domain: NAGVMQNPRHLVRRRGQEARLRCSPMKGHSHVYWYRQLPEEGLKFMVYLQKENIIDESGMPKERFSAEFPKEGPSILRIQQVVRGDSAAYFCASSHGRQGYYGYTFGSGTRLTVV.